The T cell receptor beta chain described here comes from a study of sequential checkpoint blockade in melanoma. Trimming shortened V by 7 bases and J by 2 bases, and 12 bases separated the two germline ends. This CDR3 comprises 14 residues. Germline CDR1 is LNHNV and CDR2 is YYDKDF (reference sequence). Documented treatment: randomized to nivolumab then ipilimumab (arm A) or the reverse (arm B). Assay: immunoSEQ multiplex PCR; the TCRdb copy retains only in-frame clones and omits some. The table lists about 20,000 clones, roughly 80% of them singletons. This sequence was found in a human donor with melanoma. V is TRBV15 and J is TRBJ2-1, with D perhaps TRBD1 (5 bases). Sequenced material: CD8+ T cells sorted from blood (inferred from file names), taken from a patient given nivolumab and ipilimumab in sequence. CDR3 bases: TGTGCCACCACCGCTGCAGGGACCTACAATGAGCAGTTCTTC. It codes for CATTAAGTYNEQFF.